These T cell receptor beta chains were read from a single sample in a study of cytotoxic CD8 clonotypes in ibrutinib-treated CLL. Clones were read by immunoSEQ multiplex PCR, and TCRdb kept only the in-frame ones, dropping some. There are 11,000 to 15,000 clones in the sample; approximately 48% occur only once, and 30% to 35% lies in the top ten. The material was PBMCs, obtained at a roughly 22-month disease-progression time point, from a patient treated with ibrutinib. The source is a human donor with chronic lymphocytic leukemia. The conserved cysteine and the conserved F or W are not part of the CDR3 here. The order of the fields is V gene, J gene, CDR3 protein.

TRBV2,TRBJ2-1,ASRVELANNEQF
TRBV25-1,TRBJ1-1,ASISTGFAEAF
TRBV7-9,TRBJ2-1,ASSLERISSYNEQF
TRBV7-8,TRBJ2-7,ASRIQTGRNEQY
TRBV10-3,TRBJ1-1,AIEARQGGQNTEAF
TRBV10-1,TRBJ1-1,ASQWQTNTEAF
TRBV4-1,TRBJ2-7,ASSQISGATYEQY
TRBV7-9,TRBJ2-1,ASSLAQGDYNEQF
TRBV2,TRBJ1-1,ASTRGETEAF
TRBV6-1,TRBJ2-1,ASSGWLAYNEQF
TRBV10-1,TRBJ2-5,ASSEGWTSGETQY
TRBV5-6,TRBJ2-7,ASSLPRPWDRVYEQY
TRBV29-1,TRBJ1-1,SVLPSRGTEAF
TRBV5-5,TRBJ2-2,ASSLAGLAGYTGELF
TRBV19,TRBJ1-1,ASITGTEAF
TRBV27,TRBJ1-1,ASTRQGGTEAF
TRBV7-6,TRBJ1-2,ASTDPGTAYGYT
TRBV7-6,TRBJ1-2,AVLDRGGGYT
TRBV4-2,TRBJ1-2,ASSQEGGAINYGYT
TRBV4-1,TRBJ2-7,ASSQVGNEQY
TRBV4-2,TRBJ2-1,ASSQDIAGGTYVEQF
TRBV7-6,TRBJ1-2,ASSLYLRGTGAGYGYT
TRBV5-8,TRBJ2-2,ASSLQGTGGELF
TRBV4-1,TRBJ1-1,ASSHGSDTEAF
TRBV19,TRBJ1-3,ASSRNRGSGNTIY
TRBV29-1,TRBJ1-2,SVAPMGLANYGYT
TRBV9,TRBJ2-2,ASSGPQANTGELF
TRBV27,TRBJ2-1,ASKFRGVYNEQF
TRBV19,TRBJ2-5,ASSTTGSSETQY
TRBV29-1,TRBJ2-3,SVEDPSSGGADTQY
TRBV4-2,TRBJ2-7,ASSQDRQEHSYEQY
TRBV27,TRBJ1-1,ASSLNRGNTEAF
TRBV7-6,TRBJ1-6,ASSLRTGDNSPLH
TRBV7-9,TRBJ1-2,ASSQGDRETGYT
TRBV27,TRBJ1-6,ASSLGGRVGSSPLH
TRBV5-6,TRBJ2-1,ASSLLVAHNEQF
TRBV5-4,TRBJ2-7,ASSSHSGHEQY
TRBV5-1,TRBJ2-7,ASSLGGTGVSSYEQY
TRBV29-1,TRBJ1-2,SVHREAEYGYT
TRBV5-6,TRBJ2-3,ASSHLRAYIDTQY
TRBV15,TRBJ2-7,ATSRHSAGQTYEQY
TRBV10-1,TRBJ1-1,ASSVSAGVNTEAF
TRBV5-5,TRBJ2-7,ASSPKAGASYEQY
TRBV9,TRBJ2-1,ASSPPATGRNNEQF
TRBV19,TRBJ2-7,ASSSRGGTYEQY
TRBV7-6,TRBJ1-5,ASSPGQGANQPQH
TRBV6-1,TRBJ1-2,ASSEGTTHSNYGYT
TRBV7-9,TRBJ1-1,ASSLRSGGGDTEAF
TRBV4-1,TRBJ1-6,ASLDRDNSPLH
TRBV5-4,TRBJ2-3,ASSLGAGTIVYTDTQY
TRBV7-8,TRBJ2-5,ASSFGQGIETQY
TRBV5-4,TRBJ2-3,ASSLGADSSTDTQY
TRBV27,TRBJ2-1,ASSTPSGGWNEQF
TRBV6-5,TRBJ1-6,ASSPGPANSPLH
TRBV4-1,TRBJ2-2,ASSLRGPDSRELF
TRBV11-2,TRBJ2-5,ASSPVSGEATQY
TRBV29-1,TRBJ2-7,SVVSGQGTYEQY
TRBV7-8,TRBJ1-1,ASSITQGYTEAF